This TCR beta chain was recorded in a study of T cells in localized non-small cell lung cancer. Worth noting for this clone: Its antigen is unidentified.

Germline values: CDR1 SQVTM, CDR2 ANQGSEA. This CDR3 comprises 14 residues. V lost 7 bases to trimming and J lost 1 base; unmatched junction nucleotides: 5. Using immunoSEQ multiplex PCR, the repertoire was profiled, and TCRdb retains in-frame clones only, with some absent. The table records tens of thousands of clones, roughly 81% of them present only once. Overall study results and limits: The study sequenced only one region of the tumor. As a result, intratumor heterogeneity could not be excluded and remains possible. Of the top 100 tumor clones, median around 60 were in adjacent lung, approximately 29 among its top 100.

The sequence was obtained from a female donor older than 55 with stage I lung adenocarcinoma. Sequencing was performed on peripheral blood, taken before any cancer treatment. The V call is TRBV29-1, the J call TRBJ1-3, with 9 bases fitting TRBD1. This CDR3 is CSAEDRGSGNTIYF. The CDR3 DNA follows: TGCAGCGCCGAGGACAGGGGATCTGGAAACACCATATATTTT.